These 14 T cell receptor beta chains originate from one sample sequenced in a study of cytomegalovirus exposure and HLA in healthy donors. The PCR had 60 Vbeta and 13 Jbeta primers. Libraries were prepared by immunoSEQ multiplex PCR; TCRdb keeps only in-frame clonotypes and omits some of them. The sample comprises about 91,000 clones, 64% of which are singletons, and about 2.3% rests with the top ten. Sequencing input: PBMCs. The receptors come from a human donor in good health.

The chain is built from TRBV5-6 and TRBJ1-5, with D hard to call. This CDR3 has 12 amino acids. Germline V gives CDR1 SGHDT, CDR2 YYEEEE. Trimming cost V 4 bases and J 4 bases, with 6 bases left between them. The CDR3 region is CASSLRNQPQHF. In DNA, the CDR3 is TGTGCCAGCAGCCTAAGAAATCAGCCCCAGCATTTT. The variable domain in full, completed from reference TRBV5-6 and TRBJ1-5, reads DAGVTQSPTHLIKTRGQQVTLRCSPKSGHDTVSWYQQALGQGPQFIFQYYEEEERQRGNFPDRFSGHQFPNYSSELNVNALLLGDSALYLCASSLRNQPQHFGDGTRLSIL.

The gene calls are TRBV28 and TRBJ2-3, with D maybe TRBD1 (6 bases). Per germline, CDR1 MDHEN and CDR2 SYDVKM. CDR3 length equals 18 residues. Trimming took 4 bases from V and 8 from J, leaving 28 bases between them. The CDR3 loop is CASSSYRQASRVGRTQYF. In nucleotides, the CDR3 is TGTGCCAGCAGTTCCTATCGACAGGCCTCGAGGGTAGGGCGTACGCAGTATTTT.

The chain carries TRBV4-1 and TRBJ2-7, with a possible D match to TRBD2 (7 bases). This CDR3 comprises 18 residues. Trimming cost V 1 base and J 1 base, with 20 bases left between them. Looked up from germline, CDR1 is MGHRA and CDR2 is YSYEKL. CDR3 coding DNA: TGCGCCAGCAGCCAAGCGGGGTCGGGCGGGGGCTCATCCTACGAGCAGTACTTC. Protein sequence: CASSQAGSGGGSSYEQYF.

The chain recombines TRBV5-6 with TRBJ2-2; TRBD1 matches 7 bases. V lost 3 bases and J lost 2; bases outside the gene matches: 1. Germline CDR1 is SGHDT and CDR2 is YYEEEE. The CDR3 extends over 14 amino acids. This chain's CDR3 is CASSYRGNTGELFF. As DNA, the CDR3 is TGTGCCAGCAGCTACAGGGGAAACACCGGGGAGCTGTTTTTT.

DNA for the CDR3: TGTGCCAGCAGCACTTTGGGGACTCCCTCCTACGAGCAGTACTTC. Protein: CASSTLGTPSYEQYF. The chain couples TRBV6-5 to TRBJ2-7; perhaps TRBD2 as D (6 bases). Looked up from germline, CDR1 is MNHEY and CDR2 is SVGAGI. The CDR3 extends over 15 amino acids. V shed 6 bases and J shed 0 bases, with 15 bases lying between them.

This clone was observed a handful of times. The chain uses TRBV7-6 and TRBJ2-2; weak D call: TRBD2 (5 bases). The CDR3 length is 16 residues. Germline lookup yields CDR1 SGHVS and CDR2 FNYEAQ. Deletions cut 5 bases from V and 2 bases from J, with 15 bases between. The DNA of the CDR3 is TGTGCCAGCAGCCTTCGGAGGCCCCAAAACACCGGGGAGCTGTTTTTT. It yields the protein CASSLRRPQNTGELFF. Filled out from reference TRBV7-6 and TRBJ2-2, the complete variable domain reads GAGVSQSPRYKVTKRGQDVALRCDPISGHVSLYWYRQALGQGPEFLTYFNYEAQQDKSGLPNDRFSAERPEGSISTLTIQRTEQRDSAMYRCASSLRRPQNTGELFFGEGSRLTVL.

In this sample, this clone turned up a few times. This sequence joins TRBV25-1 and TRBJ2-5, with 10 positions matching TRBD2. The CDR3 sequence is 15 residues long. Germline CDR1 MGHDK, CDR2 SYGVNS. V lost 8 bases to trimming and J lost 2 bases; unmatched junction nucleotides: 8. The DNA for the CDR3 is TGTGCCAGCGGGCTAGCGGGGGTTAGGCAAGAGACCCAGTACTTC. Protein sequence: CASGLAGVRQETQYF. Filled out from reference TRBV25-1 and TRBJ2-5, the complete variable domain reads EADIYQTPRYLVIGTGKKITLECSQTMGHDKMYWYQQDPGMELHLIHYSYGVNSTEKGDLSSESTVSRIRTEHFPLTLESARPSHTSQYLCASGLAGVRQETQYFGPGTRLLVL.

This clone was counted a few times. J is TRBJ1-3 and V is TRBV29-1, with 9 bases aligning to TRBD1. The germline gives CDR1 SQVTM, CDR2 ANQGSEA. The CDR3 length is 14 residues. Germline trimming cut 6 bases from V and 4 bases from J; bases unmatched to any gene: 7. The CDR3 sequence is CSVGRQGGGNTIYF. CDR3 nucleotides: TGCAGCGTCGGCCGACAGGGGGGAGGAAACACCATATATTTT.

This rearrangement joins TRBV7-2 to TRBJ2-6, with TRBD1 identical over 8 bases. Germline CDR1 reads SGHTA; CDR2 reads FQGNSA. CDR3 length: 17 residues. With V trimmed by 5 bases and J by 3 bases, 9 bases remained unmatched. The CDR3 reads CASSGRSGGFGANVLTF. The CDR3 DNA sequence: TGTGCCAGCAGCGGCCGTTCAGGGGGCTTTGGGGCCAACGTCCTGACTTTC.

The genes are TRBV11-2 and TRBJ2-1; 8 bases fit TRBD2. This CDR3 has 13 amino acids. Germline assignment: CDR1 SGHAT and CDR2 FQNNGV. V lost 2 bases, J lost 12 bases, and 6 bases stayed unmatched. The CDR3 reads CASSLRSGGSQFF. DNA for the CDR3: TGTGCCAGCAGCTTACGCAGCGGGGGCTCGCAGTTCTTC. The full variable domain, rest sourced from reference TRBV11-2 and TRBJ2-1, is EAGVAQSPRYKIIEKRQSVAFWCNPISGHATLYWYQQILGQGPKLLIQFQNNGVVDDSQLPKDRFSAERLKGVDSTLKIQPAKLEDSAVYLCASSLRSGGSQFFGPGTRLTVL.

V and J are TRBV5-1 and TRBJ1-1; 8 nucleotides agree with TRBD1. CDR1 and CDR2 from the germline V gene are SGHRS and YFSETQ. V lost 5 bases, J lost 5 bases, and 11 bases stayed unmatched. The CDR3 is 15 amino acids. The DNA for the CDR3 is TGCGCCAGCAGTCCCTTGGACAGGGTTGGAACTGAAGCTTTCTTT. This translates into CASSPLDRVGTEAFF.

The CDR3 coding sequence is TGCGCCAGTCGACAGGGCCCACTAACGACTGAAGCTTTCTTT. Translated: CASRQGPLTTEAFF. This chain links TRBV5-1 with TRBJ1-1; 7 bases match TRBD1. Per the germline V gene, CDR1 is SGHRS and CDR2 is YFSETQ. CDR3 length equals 14 residues. J was trimmed by 5 bases and V by 8 bases; bases with no gene match: 12.

The J gene is TRBJ1-4, the V gene TRBV7-2; D is possibly TRBD1 (5 bases). CDR3 size: 14 residues. In germline, CDR1 is SGHTA, CDR2 FQGNSA. The V gene lost 3 bases and the J gene lost 6 bases, with 11 bases spanning the gap. CDR3 sequence reads: CASSFGGSYEKLFF. In DNA form, the CDR3 reads TGTGCCAGCAGCTTCGGGGGTTCGTATGAAAAACTGTTTTTT.

The V and J genes are TRBV27 and TRBJ1-1; D uncertain. V was clipped by 4 bases and J by 4 bases, with 13 bases between them. The CDR3 loop spans 14 amino acids. Germline assignment: CDR1 MNHEY and CDR2 SMNVEV (reference sequence). CDR3 loop: CASSSLPGFTEAFF. The CDR3 DNA sequence: TGTGCCAGCAGTTCCCTCCCGGGGTTCACTGAAGCTTTCTTT.